These T cell receptor beta chains were read from a single sample in a study of cytomegalovirus exposure and HLA in healthy donors. Sequencing used immunoSEQ multiplex PCR; TCRdb keeps in-frame clones, though not all of them. Of around 100,000 clones detected, roughly 80% appear once; the ten largest clones hold about a fifth. Sequencing was performed on PBMCs. The receptors were sampled from a man between 25 and 39 years old in good health and CMV-seropositive. The CDR3 runs from the conserved cysteine through the conserved F or W. D genes are given only for firm matches. Clone size, where shown, is once, few, many, or a class for clones that have expanded.

size: .; D: TRBD2; J: TRBJ2-3; V: TRBV5-4; CDR3: CASSFGSSGPSTDTQYF; DNA: TGTGCCAGCAGCTTCGGGTCTAGCGGACCCAGCACAGATACGCAGTATTTT
size: .; D: TRBD2; J: TRBJ2-3; V: TRBV6-5; CDR3: CASSFSPRGGGDTQYF; DNA: TGTGCCAGCAGTTTCAGTCCGCGGGGGGGCGGAGATACGCAGTATTTT
size: .; D: .; J: TRBJ1-6; V: TRBV27; CDR3: CASSFIRPDNSPLHF; DNA: TGTGCCAGCAGCTTCATACGCCCGGATAATTCACCCCTCCACTTT
size: .; D: .; J: TRBJ1-2; V: TRBV6-5; CDR3: CASSSHREYIDYGYTF; DNA: TGTGCCAGCAGTTCCCACAGGGAATATATAGACTATGGCTACACCTTC
size: few; D: TRBD2; J: TRBJ2-7; V: TRBV5-1; CDR3: CASSLTSGGLYEQYF; DNA: TGCGCCAGCAGCTTGACTAGCGGGGGCTTATACGAGCAGTACTTC
size: .; D: TRBD1; J: TRBJ2-2; V: TRBV4-1; CDR3: CASSLFTGAVTGELFF; DNA: TGTGCCAGCAGCCTCTTTACAGGGGCGGTCACCGGGGAGCTGTTTTTT
size: .; D: .; J: TRBJ1-1; V: TRBV30; CDR3: CAWSEGVTEAFF; DNA: TGTGCCTGGAGCGAAGGGGTTACTGAAGCTTTCTTT
size: once; D: TRBD2; J: TRBJ2-1; V: TRBV5-1; CDR3: CASSPRASGDEQFF; DNA: TGCGCCAGCAGCCCCCGGGCTAGCGGGGATGAGCAGTTCTTC
size: .; D: .; J: TRBJ2-2; V: TRBV11-2; CDR3: CASRLTNPSNTGELFF; DNA: TGTGCCAGCAGACTGACAAATCCCTCGAACACCGGGGAGCTGTTTTTT
size: .; D: .; J: TRBJ2-1; V: TRBV7-9; CDR3: CASSPYRPTLNNEQFF; DNA: TGTGCCAGCAGCCCATATCGGCCAACACTAAACAATGAGCAGTTCTTC
size: .; D: TRBD2; J: TRBJ2-3; V: TRBV10-3; CDR3: CAIRRGEGPGDTQYF; DNA: TGTGCCATCAGACGGGGGGAGGGCCCGGGAGATACGCAGTATTTT
size: .; D: .; J: TRBJ1-5; V: TRBV20-1; CDR3: CSARAGHF; DNA: TGCAGTGCTAGAGCGGGGCATTTT
size: .; D: .; J: TRBJ1-5; V: TRBV4-1; CDR3: CASSQVEGSRQPQHF; DNA: TGCGCCAGCAGCCAAGTGGAGGGGAGCCGTCAGCCCCAGCATTTT
size: .; D: TRBD1; J: TRBJ1-3; V: TRBV30; CDR3: CAWSGRTGKIRVSGNTIYF; DNA: TGTGCCTGGAGTGGGCGGACAGGAAAGATAAGAGTCTCTGGAAACACCATATATTTT
size: .; D: TRBD2; J: TRBJ2-5; V: TRBV27; CDR3: CATHPLGSGEETQYF; DNA: TGTGCCACCCACCCCCTAGGTAGCGGGGAAGAGACCCAGTACTTC
size: .; D: .; J: TRBJ2-7; V: TRBV10-2; CDR3: CASSETGPYEQYF; DNA: TGCGCCAGCAGTGAAACAGGTCCCTACGAGCAGTACTTC
size: .; D: TRBD1; J: TRBJ2-1; V: TRBV18; CDR3: CASSPPGTARGEQFF; DNA: TGTGCCAGCTCACCACCGGGGACAGCACGAGGGGAGCAGTTCTTC
size: few; D: TRBD2; J: TRBJ2-7; V: TRBV4-2; CDR3: CASSQGIAGDPYEQYF; DNA: TGTGCCAGCAGCCAGGGTATAGCGGGGGACCCCTACGAGCAGTACTTC
size: few; D: .; J: TRBJ2-1; V: TRBV29-1; CDR3: CSVEDPRSGGNEQFF; DNA: TGCAGCGTTGAAGACCCCAGATCGGGTGGGAATGAGCAGTTCTTC
size: .; D: .; J: TRBJ2-1; V: TRBV30; CDR3: CAWSVGGFSYNEQFF; DNA: TGTGCCTGGAGTGTAGGGGGTTTCTCCTACAATGAGCAGTTCTTC
size: .; D: TRBD1; J: TRBJ1-1; V: TRBV19; CDR3: CASSMGQGKPYEAFF; DNA: TGTGCCAGTAGTATGGGACAGGGGAAGCCATATGAAGCTTTCTTT
size: .; D: .; J: TRBJ2-7; V: TRBV5-4; CDR3: CASSLAGDRSYEQYF; DNA: TGTGCCAGCAGCTTGGCGGGCGACAGAAGCTACGAGCAGTACTTC
size: .; D: .; J: TRBJ1-5; V: TRBV7-3; CDR3: CASSLQGNQPQHF; DNA: TGTGCCAGCAGCTTACAGGGCAATCAGCCCCAGCATTTT
size: .; D: TRBD1; J: TRBJ2-4; V: TRBV10-2; CDR3: CASSERTGQYF; DNA: TGCGCCAGCAGTGAGAGGACAGGGCAGTACTTC
size: .; D: TRBD1; J: TRBJ1-2; V: TRBV5-5; CDR3: CASSFNRGSPYGYTF; DNA: TGTGCCAGCAGCTTTAACAGGGGGAGCCCCTATGGCTACACCTTC
size: .; D: TRBD1; J: TRBJ2-5; V: TRBV11-3; CDR3: CASSRDRGDRETQYF; DNA: TGTGCCAGCAGCCGGGACAGGGGAGACCGAGAGACCCAGTACTTC
size: few; D: .; J: TRBJ1-6; V: TRBV5-1; CDR3: CASSLGARDSPLHF; DNA: TGCGCCAGCAGCTTGGGTGCCCGAGATTCACCCCTCCACTTT
size: .; D: TRBD2; J: TRBJ2-7; V: TRBV18; CDR3: CASSPGLAGVPSSYEQYF; DNA: TGTGCCAGCTCACCCGGCCTAGCGGGTGTGCCTAGCTCCTACGAGCAGTACTTC
size: .; D: .; J: TRBJ2-3; V: TRBV2; CDR3: CASSAPPRDTQYF; DNA: TGTGCCAGCAGTGCCCCCCCCAGAGATACGCAGTATTTT
size: once; D: TRBD1; J: TRBJ1-6; V: TRBV19; CDR3: CASSRDRGPNSPLHF; DNA: TGTGCCAGTAGTAGGGACAGGGGGCCGAATTCACCCCTCCACTTT
size: .; D: .; J: TRBJ2-7; V: TRBV29-1; CDR3: CSVFSSSSYEQYF; DNA: TGCAGCGTTTTTAGCAGCTCCTCCTACGAGCAGTACTTC
size: .; D: TRBD2; J: TRBJ2-3; V: TRBV2; CDR3: CASSTGTRVTDTQYF; DNA: TGTGCCAGCAGTACCGGGACTAGGGTCACAGATACGCAGTATTTT
size: few; D: .; J: TRBJ2-7; V: TRBV27; CDR3: CASSFGGTGYEQYF; DNA: TGTGCCAGCAGTTTCGGGGGGACAGGTTACGAGCAGTACTTC
size: .; D: .; J: TRBJ1-1; V: TRBV20-1; CDR3: CSAKSFTEAFF; DNA: TGCAGTGCCAAAAGCTTTACTGAAGCTTTCTTT
size: .; D: .; J: TRBJ1-1; V: TRBV5-5; CDR3: CASSLGVRGPTEAFF; DNA: TGTGCCAGCAGCTTGGGCGTCAGGGGCCCCACTGAAGCTTTCTTT
size: .; D: .; J: TRBJ2-1; V: TRBV5-1; CDR3: CASSFTSGNNEQFF; DNA: TGCGCCAGCAGCTTTACCAGCGGCAACAATGAGCAGTTCTTC
size: .; D: TRBD2; J: TRBJ2-2; V: TRBV5-1; CDR3: CASSLEGTSGFYTGELFF; DNA: TGCGCCAGCAGCTTGGAAGGGACTAGCGGATTCTACACCGGGGAGCTGTTTTTT
size: .; D: .; J: TRBJ2-2; V: TRBV4-2; CDR3: CASSPGRISAGELFF; DNA: TGTGCCAGCAGCCCCGGGAGAATCAGCGCCGGGGAGCTGTTTTTT
size: .; D: .; J: TRBJ2-1; V: TRBV9; CDR3: CASSVGESYNEQFF; DNA: TGTGCCAGCAGCGTAGGTGAGTCCTACAATGAGCAGTTCTTC
size: .; D: .; J: TRBJ1-6; V: TRBV30; CDR3: CAWSVGQGYSPLHF; DNA: TGTGCCTGGAGTGTCGGTCAGGGGTATTCACCCCTCCACTTT
size: .; D: TRBD2; J: TRBJ2-4; V: TRBV6-5; CDR3: CASSLLGRGNIQYF; DNA: TGTGCCAGCAGTTTACTCGGGAGGGGAAACATTCAGTACTTC